One sample yielded the 27 T cell receptor beta chains listed below, sequenced in a study of PD-L1 blockade in urothelial cancer. The table came from immunoSEQ multiplex PCR; TCRdb's copy has only in-frame clones and leaves some out. Altogether under 70,000 clones are present, almost 90% being singletons, with the ten largest covering around 10%. Regarding time point: peripheral blood 6 weeks after treatment start. The sequenced sample was PBMCs, obtained around atezolizumab (anti-PD-L1) treatment. The receptors come from a man in his 60s with urothelial cancer.

The V call is TRBV5-5, the J call TRBJ2-2; the match to TRBD1 covers 8 bases. From germline, CDR1 is SGHKS and CDR2 YYEKEE (reference sequence). The CDR3 consists of 15 residues. The J segment lost 4 bases and the V segment lost 4 bases, leaving 6 bases of the junction unmatched. CDR3 loop: CASSRIQGGTGELFF. CDR3 DNA sequence: TGTGCCAGCAGCCGCATACAGGGGGGCACCGGGGAGCTGTTTTTT. Full variable domain (remainder filled in from reference TRBV5-5 and TRBJ2-2): DAGVTQSPTHLIKTRGQQVTLRCSPISGHKSVSWYQQVLGQGPQFIFQYYEKEERGRGNFPDRFSARQFPNYSSELNVNALLLGDSALYLCASSRIQGGTGELFFGEGSRLTVL.

The V gene is TRBV5-6, the J gene TRBJ2-7; D is uncertain. Trimming stripped 4 bases from V and 8 bases from J, with 13 bases between. This CDR3 is built from 12 residues. Germline CDR1 reads SGHDT; CDR2 reads YYEEEE. CDR3 DNA: TGTGCCAGCAGCCCGCGCAGGTCCCAGCAGTACTTC. This codes for CASSPRRSQQYF.

This clone was found a few times. This chain uses TRBV7-9 with TRBJ2-2; D is undetermined. Germline CDR1 is SEHNR and CDR2 is FQNEAQ (reference sequence). CDR3 length: 17 residues. Trimming took off 4 bases at V and 1 base at J, with 16 bases between the two ends. The CDR3 DNA reads as TGTGCCAGCAGCTCATATCAGACCGACTGGAACACCGGGGAGCTGTTTTTT. Translating gives CASSSYQTDWNTGELFF.

The chain combines TRBV6-9 with TRBJ1-6; 8 nucleotides match TRBD1. Germline V lookup: CDR1 MNHGY, CDR2 SVAAGI. The CDR3 consists of 17 residues. J gave up 1 base and V 4 bases, and 6 bases lay outside the gene matches. The CDR3 is CASSCRGRRSYNSPLHF. CDR3 bases: TGTGCCAGCAGTTGCAGGGGGCGCCGATCCTATAATTCACCCCTCCACTTT.

This clone was counted between two and nine times. CDR3 in DNA: TGTGCCAGCAGCTTGGTTGCGGGGAGGTATACTCGGAATGAGCAGTTCTTC. Residues: CASSLVAGRYTRNEQFF. The chain links TRBV5-4 to TRBJ2-1, with TRBD2 as a possible D gene (6 bases). Germline V lookup: CDR1 SGHNT, CDR2 YYREEE (reference sequence). V was trimmed by 0 bases and J by 7 bases, leaving 20 bases between them. The CDR3 covers 17 residues.

The CDR3 region has the DNA TGTGCCAGCAGCTTAACAGGCTTCGGTAGCGGCTACAATGAGCAGTTCTTC. This codes for CASSLTGFGSGYNEQFF. The rearrangement links TRBV7-3 to TRBJ2-1; D perhaps matches TRBD2 (6 bases). V gave up 0 bases and J gave up 3 bases, with 15 bases separating them. Germline assignment: CDR1 SGHTA and CDR2 FQGTGA. The CDR3 has 17 residues.

The V call is TRBV27, the J call TRBJ2-2; 9 bases align to TRBD2. From germline, CDR1 is MNHEY and CDR2 SMNVEV (reference sequence). The CDR3 loop spans 16 amino acids. V trimming: 2 bases; J trimming: 2 bases; junction bases outside the gene matches: 3. CDR3: CASSLIAGVNTGELFF. The CDR3 DNA is TGTGCCAGCAGTTTAATAGCGGGGGTAAACACCGGGGAGCTGTTTTTT.

The chain joins TRBV20-1 to TRBJ1-2, with TRBD1 as a possible D gene (6 bases). Germline CDR1 DFQATT, CDR2 SNEGSKA (reference sequence). The V end was cut by 6 bases, the J end by 4 bases, with 9 bases between. The CDR3 is 11 amino acids. As DNA, the CDR3 is TGCAGTGCCCTGGACAGCTATGGCTACACCTTC. Amino acids: CSALDSYGYTF.

The V call is TRBV27, the J call TRBJ2-7; D possibly corresponds to TRBD2 (6 bases). Trimming shortened V by 0 bases and J by 4 bases, and 10 bases separated the two germline ends. CDR3 length: 14 amino acids. CDR1 is MNHEY, CDR2 SMNVEV, per germline (reference sequence). The CDR3 reads CASSLSGGRYEQYF. The CDR3 nucleotides read TGTGCCAGCAGTTTATCGGGGGGTCGGTACGAGCAGTACTTC.

The gene calls are TRBV12-5 and TRBJ2-5; TRBD2 might be the D (5 bases). Germline V CDR1 and CDR2: LGHNT, FRNRAP. This CDR3 spans 13 amino acids. The ends were cut back, 2 bases at V and 7 bases at J, with 11 bases in the middle. The CDR3 loop reads CASGLYPAGTQYF. CDR3 DNA: TGTGCTAGTGGTTTGTACCCGGCGGGGACCCAGTACTTC.

J is TRBJ2-7 and V is TRBV7-2; possibly TRBD2 for D (6 bases). Germline CDR1 is SGHTA and CDR2 is FQGNSA. This CDR3 comprises 13 residues. The germline V and J ends were trimmed by 6 bases and 5 bases, with 14 bases remaining between them. CDR3 residues: CASRRVADNEQYF. For the CDR3, the DNA is TGTGCCAGCAGGAGAGTAGCGGACAACGAGCAGTACTTC.

V usage is TRBV6-5 and J usage is TRBJ1-4, with D unresolved. Looked up from germline, CDR1 is MNHEY and CDR2 is SVGAGI. Trimming cost V 8 bases and J 4 bases, with 17 bases left between them. This CDR3 contains 15 residues. The DNA of the CDR3 is TGTGCCAGCGCCCGGGAGCTCGCGCGTAATGAAAAACTGTTTTTT. Translation gives CASARELARNEKLFF.

The chain is built from TRBV4-3 and TRBJ2-7; TRBD2 agrees at 10 bases. The CDR3 spans 15 residues. With 1 base clipped from V and 4 bases from J, the junction kept 4 bases outside the gene matches. CDR1 is LGHNA, CDR2 YSLEER, per germline. The CDR3 region has the DNA TGCGCCAGCAGCCAAGGGACTAGCGGCCGATACGAGCAGTACTTC. It codes for CASSQGTSGRYEQYF.

CDR3 loop: CSHQRAYEQYF. The CDR3 DNA follows: TGCTCTCATCAGCGGGCCTACGAGCAGTACTTC. The V gene is TRBV20-1, the J gene TRBJ2-7; D is possibly TRBD2 (6 bases). The CDR3 is 11 residues long. Germline CDR1 DFQATT, CDR2 SNEGSKA (reference sequence).

This chain uses TRBV18 with TRBJ2-2; D unclear. There are 14 residues in the CDR3. Trimming left V 8 bases short and J 7 bases short, with 17 bases between. Per germline, CDR1 KGHSH and CDR2 LQKENI. In DNA form, the CDR3 reads TGTGCCAGCCCTACCGTAGTGGGCAACGGGGAGCTGTTTTTT. It is translated as CASPTVVGNGELFF. Drawing the rest from reference TRBV18 and TRBJ2-2, the complete variable domain is NAGVMQNPRHLVRRRGQEARLRCSPMKGHSHVYWYRQLPEEGLKFMVYLQKENIIDESGMPKERFSAEFPKEGPSILRIQQVVRGDSAAYFCASPTVVGNGELFFGEGSRLTVL.

V usage is TRBV27 and J usage is TRBJ1-1; TRBD1 matches 10 bases. Trimming removed 7 bases from V and 6 bases from J; junction bases left unmatched: 11. CDR1 is MNHEY and CDR2 is SMNVEV in the germline V gene (reference sequence). This CDR3 region has 15 residues. Here the CDR3 reads CASTLDRGRLAEAFF. CDR3 DNA sequence: TGTGCCAGCACCCTAGACAGGGGGCGGCTCGCTGAAGCTTTCTTT.

V and J are TRBV15 and TRBJ2-5, with TRBD2 matching over 9 bases. The V gene end was trimmed by 0 bases and the J gene end by 5 bases; junction bases not matched to a gene: 4. CDR3 length equals 15 residues. Germline CDR1 is LNHNV and CDR2 is YYDKDF (reference sequence). The CDR3 sequence is CATSRDAGGGETQYF. The CDR3 DNA is TGTGCCACCAGCAGAGACGCGGGAGGGGGGGAGACCCAGTACTTC. Full variable domain (missing parts from reference TRBV15 and TRBJ2-5): DAMVIQNPRYQVTQFGKPVTLSCSQTLNHNVMYWYQQKSSQAPKLLFHYYDKDFNNEADTPDNFQSRRPNTSFCFLDIRSPGLGDTAMYLCATSRDAGGGETQYFGPGTRLLVL.

The rearrangement uses TRBV12-5 and TRBJ2-1, with TRBD1 matching 9 bases. Trimming cost V 5 bases and J 6 bases; bases outside gene matches: 8. The CDR3 is 15 amino acids. Germline CDR1 reads LGHNT; CDR2 reads FRNRAP. The CDR3 DNA reads TGTGCTAGTGGTGCCGGGACAGGGCCGTCCAATGAGCAGTTCTTC. This translates into CASGAGTGPSNEQFF. Full variable domain (remainder filled in from reference TRBV12-5 and TRBJ2-1): DARVTQTPRHKVTEMGQEVTMRCQPILGHNTVFWYRQTMMQGLELLAYFRNRAPLDDSGMPKDRFSAEMPDATLATLKIQPSEPRDSAVYFCASGAGTGPSNEQFFGPGTRLTVL.

V usage is TRBV30 and J usage is TRBJ2-3; 13 bases are a match to TRBD2. CDR1 GTSNPN and CDR2 SVGIG come from the germline V gene (reference sequence). CDR3 length equals 14 residues. With V trimmed by 3 bases and J by 4 bases, 1 base remained unmatched. The CDR3 reads CAWSTSGGADTQYF. The CDR3 bases are TGTGCCTGGAGCACTAGCGGGGGGGCAGATACGCAGTATTTT.

The chain uses TRBV6-5 and TRBJ1-3; 8 bases agree with TRBD1. The CDR3 sequence is 15 residues long. The ends lost 6 bases at V and 4 bases at J; junction bases unmatched: 8. Germline lookup yields CDR1 MNHEY and CDR2 SVGAGI. In DNA form, the CDR3 reads TGTGCCAGCAGCCTGACAGGGGCGGTCGGAAACACCATATATTTT. It specifies CASSLTGAVGNTIYF.

This chain connects TRBV5-8 to TRBJ2-7; 15 bases agree with TRBD2. V shed 3 bases, J shed 3 bases, and the junction held 13 bases outside the gene matches. The CDR3 is 19 residues long. Germline lookup yields CDR1 SGHTS and CDR2 YDEGEE. The DNA for the CDR3 is TGTGCCAGCAGCTCGTGGACTAGCGGGAGGGCCGGTTCTATCTACGAGCAGTACTTC. Its protein product is CASSSWTSGRAGSIYEQYF. Variable domain in full (rest from reference TRBV5-8 and TRBJ2-7): EAGVTQSPTHLIKTRGQQATLRCSPISGHTSVYWYQQALGLGLQFLLWYDEGEERNRGNFPPRFSGRQFPNYSSELNVNALELEDSALYLCASSSWTSGRAGSIYEQYFGPGTRLTVT.

The CDR3 region has the DNA TGTGCCAGCAGCGATGAACCCCTGAGCTCCTATAATTCACCCCTCCACTTT. Residues: CASSDEPLSSYNSPLHF. The chain recombines TRBV2 with TRBJ1-6, with D unclear. The CDR3 is made up of 17 amino acids. Germline CDR1 and CDR2: SNHLY and FYNNEI. The V and J ends lost 6 bases and 0 bases respectively, with 15 bases between them.

This clone was seen only a few times. The rearrangement uses TRBV28 and TRBJ1-1; possible D gene TRBD1, 6 bases. CDR3 length: 17 amino acids. The germline V gene encodes CDR1 MDHEN and CDR2 SYDVKM. Trimming removed 6 bases at V and 1 base at J, with 21 bases between. CDR3 sequence reads: CASRKHWGGRSNTEAFF. CDR3 coding DNA: TGTGCCAGCAGGAAGCACTGGGGGGGCCGTTCGAACACTGAAGCTTTCTTT.

The chain links TRBV7-6 to TRBJ1-3, with D possibly TRBD1 on 5 matching bases. Germline values: CDR1 SGHVS, CDR2 FNYEAQ. This CDR3 region has 12 residues. V was pared by 10 bases and J by 1 base, with 8 bases between. The CDR3 DNA reads as TGTGCCACAGGGTCGTCTGGAAACACCATATATTTT. Residues: CATGSSGNTIYF.

Of note for this clone: One end of the junction varies from germline; a read error may be responsible. The chain is built from TRBV19 and TRBJ1-2; D unresolved. This CDR3 is built from 14 residues. Germline V gene lookup returns CDR1 LNHDA and CDR2 SQIVND (reference sequence). CDR3: CASSTQRDNYGYTF. CDR3 in DNA: TGTGCCAGTAGCACTCAACGGGATAACTATGGCTATACCTTC.

The chain couples TRBV5-1 to TRBJ1-4; 7 bases fit TRBD1. V dropped 0 bases and J dropped 3; count of bases not matched to a gene: 8. The CDR3 totals 17 residues. CDR1 is SGHRS and CDR2 is YFSETQ in the germline V gene. For the CDR3, the DNA is TGCGCCAGCAGCTTGGGGGGACAGACGATGTCTAATGAAAAACTGTTTTTT. Its translation: CASSLGGQTMSNEKLFF. The variable domain in full, with the rest retrieved from reference TRBV5-1 and TRBJ1-4, is KAGVTQTPRYLIKTRGQQVTLSCSPISGHRSVSWYQQTPGQGLQFLFEYFSETQRNKGNFPGRFSGRQFSNSRSEMNVSTLELGDSALYLCASSLGGQTMSNEKLFFGSGTQLSVL.

A remark on this clone: Its ends do not fully match the called genes, so a read error is possible. The chain joins TRBV7-7 to TRBJ2-7, with a possible D match to TRBD1 (5 bases). The germline V gene has CDR1 SSHAT and CDR2 FNYEAQ (reference sequence). CDR3 length equals 13 residues. The CDR3 region has the DNA TGTGCTAGCAGCTTAGGCCAGGGCCACGAGCAGTACTTC. This gives the protein CASSLGQGHEQYF.